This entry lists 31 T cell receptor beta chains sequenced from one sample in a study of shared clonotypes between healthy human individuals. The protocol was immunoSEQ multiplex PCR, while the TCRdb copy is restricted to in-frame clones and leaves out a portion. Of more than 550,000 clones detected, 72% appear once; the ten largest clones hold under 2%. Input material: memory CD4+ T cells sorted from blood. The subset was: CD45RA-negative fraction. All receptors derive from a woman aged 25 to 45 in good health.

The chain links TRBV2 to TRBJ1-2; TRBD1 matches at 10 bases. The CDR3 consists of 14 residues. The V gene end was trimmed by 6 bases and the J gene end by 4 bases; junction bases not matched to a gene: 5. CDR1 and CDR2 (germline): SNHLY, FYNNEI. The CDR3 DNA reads TGTGCCAGCAGGGAGACAGGGGGCCTCTATGGCTACACCTTC. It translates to CASRETGGLYGYTF.

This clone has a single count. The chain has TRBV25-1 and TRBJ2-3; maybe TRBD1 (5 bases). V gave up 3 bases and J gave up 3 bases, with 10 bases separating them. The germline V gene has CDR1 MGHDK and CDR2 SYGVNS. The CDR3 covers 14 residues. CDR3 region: CASSDPTETDTQYF. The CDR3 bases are TGTGCCAGCAGTGATCCGACAGAAACAGATACGCAGTATTTT.

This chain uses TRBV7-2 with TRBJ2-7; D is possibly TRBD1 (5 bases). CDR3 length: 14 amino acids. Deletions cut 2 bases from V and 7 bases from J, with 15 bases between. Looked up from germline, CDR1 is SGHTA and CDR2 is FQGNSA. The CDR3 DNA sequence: TGTGCCAGCAGCTTAAAGCCCCAGGGTTGGGAGCAGTACTTC. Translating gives CASSLKPQGWEQYF.

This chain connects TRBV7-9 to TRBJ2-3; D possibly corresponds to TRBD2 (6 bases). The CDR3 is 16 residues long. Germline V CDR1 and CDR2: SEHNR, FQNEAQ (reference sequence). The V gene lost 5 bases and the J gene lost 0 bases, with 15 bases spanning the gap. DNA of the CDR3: TGTGCCAGCAGCATGCCCGGGACTCGAAGCACAGATACGCAGTATTTT. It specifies CASSMPGTRSTDTQYF. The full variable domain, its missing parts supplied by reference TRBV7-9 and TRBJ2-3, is DTGVSQNPRHKITKRGQNVTFRCDPISEHNRLYWYRQTLGQGPEFLTYFQNEAQLEKSRLLSDRFSAERPKGSFSTLEIQRTEQGDSAMYLCASSMPGTRSTDTQYFGPGTRLTVL.

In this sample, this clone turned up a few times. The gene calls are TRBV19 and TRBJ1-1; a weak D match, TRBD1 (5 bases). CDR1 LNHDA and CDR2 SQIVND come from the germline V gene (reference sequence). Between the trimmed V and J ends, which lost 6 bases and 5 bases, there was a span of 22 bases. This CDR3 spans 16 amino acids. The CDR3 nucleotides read TGTGCCAGTAGCAATGCGGGGGATGATAAGGGAACTGAAGCTTTCTTT. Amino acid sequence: CASSNAGDDKGTEAFF.

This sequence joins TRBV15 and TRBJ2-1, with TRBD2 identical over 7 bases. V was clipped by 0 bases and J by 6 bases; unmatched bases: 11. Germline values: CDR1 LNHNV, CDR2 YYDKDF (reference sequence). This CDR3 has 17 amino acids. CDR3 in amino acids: CATSRDVVQRETNEQFF. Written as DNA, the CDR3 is TGTGCCACCAGCAGAGACGTAGTCCAGCGGGAAACCAATGAGCAGTTCTTC.

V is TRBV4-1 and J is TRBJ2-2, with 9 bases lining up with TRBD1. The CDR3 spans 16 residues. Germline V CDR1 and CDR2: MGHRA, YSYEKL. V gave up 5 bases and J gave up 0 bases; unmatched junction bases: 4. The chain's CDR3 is CASSSRQGANTGELFF. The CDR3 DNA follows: TGCGCCAGCAGCTCGCGACAGGGGGCGAACACCGGGGAGCTGTTTTTT.

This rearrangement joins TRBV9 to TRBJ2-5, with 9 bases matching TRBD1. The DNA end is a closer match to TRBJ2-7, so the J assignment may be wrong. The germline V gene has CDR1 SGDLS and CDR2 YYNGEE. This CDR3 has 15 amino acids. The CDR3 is CASSVGTGQSYEQYF. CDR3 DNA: TGTGCCAGCAGCGTTGGGACAGGGCAGTCCTACGAGCAGTACTTC.

DNA of the CDR3: TGCGCCAGCAGCCCAAATAGACTAGCGTCCGGGGAGCTGTTTTTT. Translated: CASSPNRLASGELFF. The chain has TRBV5-1 and TRBJ2-2, with 8 bases that match TRBD2. Trimming cost V 4 bases and J 6 bases; bases outside gene matches: 8. This CDR3 region has 15 residues. Germline-derived CDR1 and CDR2 are SGHRS and YFSETQ.

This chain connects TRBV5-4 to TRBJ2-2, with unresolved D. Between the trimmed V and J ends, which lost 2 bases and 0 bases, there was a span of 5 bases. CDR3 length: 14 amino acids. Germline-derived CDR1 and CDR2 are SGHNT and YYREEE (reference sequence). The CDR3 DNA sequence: TGTGCCAGCAGCTTCGGGTCGAACACCGGGGAGCTGTTTTTT. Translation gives CASSFGSNTGELFF.

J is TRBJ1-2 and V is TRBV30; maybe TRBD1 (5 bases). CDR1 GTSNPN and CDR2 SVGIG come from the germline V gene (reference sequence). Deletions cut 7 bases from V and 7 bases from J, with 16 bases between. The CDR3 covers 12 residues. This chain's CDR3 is CALADSLGGYTF. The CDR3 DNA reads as TGTGCCTTGGCAGACAGTTTGGGTGGCTACACCTTC.

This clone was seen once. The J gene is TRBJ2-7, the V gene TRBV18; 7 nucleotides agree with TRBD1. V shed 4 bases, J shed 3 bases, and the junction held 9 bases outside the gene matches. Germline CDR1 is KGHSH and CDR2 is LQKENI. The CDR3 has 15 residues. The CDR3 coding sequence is TGTGCCAGCTCACAAACGGGACAGACGAACTACGAGCAGTACTTC. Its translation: CASSQTGQTNYEQYF.

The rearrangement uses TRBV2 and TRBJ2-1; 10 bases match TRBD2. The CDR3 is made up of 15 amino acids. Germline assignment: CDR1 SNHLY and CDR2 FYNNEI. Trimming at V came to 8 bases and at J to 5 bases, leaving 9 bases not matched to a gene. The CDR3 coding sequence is TGTGCCAGCGAGGTAGCGGGAGGTTACAACAATGAGCAGTTCTTC. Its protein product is CASEVAGGYNNEQFF.

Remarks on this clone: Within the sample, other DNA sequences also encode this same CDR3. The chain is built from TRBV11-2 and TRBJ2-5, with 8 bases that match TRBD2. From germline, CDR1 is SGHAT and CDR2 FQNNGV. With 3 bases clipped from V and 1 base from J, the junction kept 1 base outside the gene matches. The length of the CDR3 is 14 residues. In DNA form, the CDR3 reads TGTGCCAGCAGCTTCCTAGCGGGCCAAGAGACCCAGTACTTC. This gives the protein CASSFLAGQETQYF. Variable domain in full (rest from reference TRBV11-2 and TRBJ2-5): EAGVAQSPRYKIIEKRQSVAFWCNPISGHATLYWYQQILGQGPKLLIQFQNNGVVDDSQLPKDRFSAERLKGVDSTLKIQPAKLEDSAVYLCASSFLAGQETQYFGPGTRLLVL.

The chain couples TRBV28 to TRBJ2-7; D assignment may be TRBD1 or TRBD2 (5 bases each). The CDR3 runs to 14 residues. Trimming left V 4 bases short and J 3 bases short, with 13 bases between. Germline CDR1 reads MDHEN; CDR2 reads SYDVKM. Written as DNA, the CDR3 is TGTGCCAGCAGTTCCCCGGGACGGGGCTACGAGCAGTACTTC. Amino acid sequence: CASSSPGRGYEQYF.

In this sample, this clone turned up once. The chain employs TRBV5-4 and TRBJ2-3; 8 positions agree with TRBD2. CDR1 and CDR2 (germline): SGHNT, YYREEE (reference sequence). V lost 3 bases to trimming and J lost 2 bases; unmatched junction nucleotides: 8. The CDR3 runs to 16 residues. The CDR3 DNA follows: TGTGCCAGCAGCTACACTAGCGGAGCCTACACAGATACGCAGTATTTT. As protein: CASSYTSGAYTDTQYF.

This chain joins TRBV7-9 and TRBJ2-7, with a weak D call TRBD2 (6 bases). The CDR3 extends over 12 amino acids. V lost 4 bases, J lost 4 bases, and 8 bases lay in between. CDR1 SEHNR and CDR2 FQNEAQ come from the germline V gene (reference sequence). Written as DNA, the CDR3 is TGTGCCAGCAGCTGGGCGGGGTACGAGCAGTACTTC. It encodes CASSWAGYEQYF. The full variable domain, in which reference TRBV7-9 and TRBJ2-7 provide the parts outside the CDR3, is DTGVSQNPRHKITKRGQNVTFRCDPISEHNRLYWYRQTLGQGPEFLTYFQNEAQLEKSRLLSDRFSAERPKGSFSTLEIQRTEQGDSAMYLCASSWAGYEQYFGPGTRLTVT.

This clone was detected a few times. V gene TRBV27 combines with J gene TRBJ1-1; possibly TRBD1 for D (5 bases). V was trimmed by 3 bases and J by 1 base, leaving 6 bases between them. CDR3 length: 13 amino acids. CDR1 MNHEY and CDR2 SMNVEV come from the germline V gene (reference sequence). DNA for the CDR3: TGTGCCAGCAGTTTTGGGGGGAACACTGAAGCTTTCTTT. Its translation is CASSFGGNTEAFF.

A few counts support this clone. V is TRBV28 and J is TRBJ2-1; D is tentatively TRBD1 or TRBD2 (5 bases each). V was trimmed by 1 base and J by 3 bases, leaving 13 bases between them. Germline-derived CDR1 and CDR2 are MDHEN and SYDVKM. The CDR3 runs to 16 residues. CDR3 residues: CASSLFRGGVYNEQFF. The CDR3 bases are TGTGCCAGCAGTTTATTTCGGGGCGGAGTCTACAATGAGCAGTTCTTC.

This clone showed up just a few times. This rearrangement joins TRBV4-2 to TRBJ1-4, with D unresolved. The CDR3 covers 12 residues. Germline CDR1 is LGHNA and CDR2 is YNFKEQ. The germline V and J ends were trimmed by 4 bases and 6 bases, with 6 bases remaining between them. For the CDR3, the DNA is TGTGCCAGCAGCCTGAGAGATGAAAAACTGTTTTTT. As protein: CASSLRDEKLFF.

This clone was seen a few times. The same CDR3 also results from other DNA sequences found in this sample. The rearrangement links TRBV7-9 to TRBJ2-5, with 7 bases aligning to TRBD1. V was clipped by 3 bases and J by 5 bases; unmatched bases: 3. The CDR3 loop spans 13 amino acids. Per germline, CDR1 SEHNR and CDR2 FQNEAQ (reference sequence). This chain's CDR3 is CASSLGQRETQYF. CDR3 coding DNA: TGTGCCAGCAGCTTGGGACAGAGGGAGACCCAGTACTTC.

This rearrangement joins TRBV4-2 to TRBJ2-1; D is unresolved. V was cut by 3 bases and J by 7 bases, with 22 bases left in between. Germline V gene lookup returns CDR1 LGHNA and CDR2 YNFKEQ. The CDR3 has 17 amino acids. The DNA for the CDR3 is TGTGCCAGCAGCCAGCGGACCGGACCGTCAGTAATAAATGAGCAGTTCTTC. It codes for CASSQRTGPSVINEQFF.

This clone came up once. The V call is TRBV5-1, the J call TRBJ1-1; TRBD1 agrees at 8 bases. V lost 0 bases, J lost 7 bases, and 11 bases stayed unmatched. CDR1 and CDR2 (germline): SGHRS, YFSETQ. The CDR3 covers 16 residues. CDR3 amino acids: CASSLVLGTGSGEAFF. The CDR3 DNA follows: TGCGCCAGCAGCTTGGTTCTTGGGACAGGATCGGGTGAAGCTTTCTTT.

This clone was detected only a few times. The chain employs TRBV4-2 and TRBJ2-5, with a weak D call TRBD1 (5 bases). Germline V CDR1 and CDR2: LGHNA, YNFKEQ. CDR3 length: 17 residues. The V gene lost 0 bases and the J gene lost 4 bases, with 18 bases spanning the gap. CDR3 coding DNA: TGTGCCAGCAGCCAAGACGGAGAGACAGCGATGAGAGAGACCCAGTACTTC. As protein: CASSQDGETAMRETQYF.

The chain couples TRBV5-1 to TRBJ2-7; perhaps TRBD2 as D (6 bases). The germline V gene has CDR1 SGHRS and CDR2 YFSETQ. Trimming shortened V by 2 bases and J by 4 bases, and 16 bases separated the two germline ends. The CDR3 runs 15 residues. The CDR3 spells CASSLGSGSRYEQYF. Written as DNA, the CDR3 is TGCGCCAGCAGCTTAGGTTCCGGGAGTAGGTACGAGCAGTACTTC.

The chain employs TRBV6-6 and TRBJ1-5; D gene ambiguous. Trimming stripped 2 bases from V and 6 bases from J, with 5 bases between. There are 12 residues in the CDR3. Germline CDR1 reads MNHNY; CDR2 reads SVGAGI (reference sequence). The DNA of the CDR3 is TGTGCCAGCAGTTACCAACGTCAGCCCCAGCATTTT. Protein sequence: CASSYQRQPQHF.

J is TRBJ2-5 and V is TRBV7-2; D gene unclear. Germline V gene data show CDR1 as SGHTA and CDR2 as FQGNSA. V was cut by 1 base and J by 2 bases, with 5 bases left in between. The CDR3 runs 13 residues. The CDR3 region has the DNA TGTGCCAGCAGCTTAGACACACAAGAGACCCAGTACTTC. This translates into CASSLDTQETQYF. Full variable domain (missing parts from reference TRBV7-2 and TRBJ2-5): GAGVSQSPSNKVTEKGKDVELRCDPISGHTALYWYRQSLGQGLEFLIYFQGNSAPDKSGLPSDRFSAERTGGSVSTLTIQRTQQEDSAVYLCASSLDTQETQYFGPGTRLLVL.

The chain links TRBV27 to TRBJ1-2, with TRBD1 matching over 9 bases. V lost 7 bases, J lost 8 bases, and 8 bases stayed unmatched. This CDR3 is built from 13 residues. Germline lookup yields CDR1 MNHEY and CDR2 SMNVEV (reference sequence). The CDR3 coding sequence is TGTGCCAGCACTGGGACAGGGAAAGGCGGCTACACCTTC. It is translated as CASTGTGKGGYTF.

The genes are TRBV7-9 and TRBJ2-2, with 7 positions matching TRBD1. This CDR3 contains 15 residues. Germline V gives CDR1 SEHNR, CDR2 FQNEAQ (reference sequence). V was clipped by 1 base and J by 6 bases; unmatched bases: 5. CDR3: CASSLVGGPSGELFF. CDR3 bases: TGTGCCAGCAGCTTAGTAGGGGGCCCCTCCGGGGAGCTGTTTTTT. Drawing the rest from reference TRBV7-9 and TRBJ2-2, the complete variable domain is DTGVSQNPRHKITKRGQNVTFRCDPISEHNRLYWYRQTLGQGPEFLTYFQNEAQLEKSRLLSDRFSAERPKGSFSTLEIQRTEQGDSAMYLCASSLVGGPSGELFFGEGSRLTVL.

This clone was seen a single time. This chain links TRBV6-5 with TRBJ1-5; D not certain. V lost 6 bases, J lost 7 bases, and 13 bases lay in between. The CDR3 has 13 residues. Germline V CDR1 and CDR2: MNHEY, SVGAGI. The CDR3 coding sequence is TGTGCCAGCAGAATCGTGGAGAGACAGCCCCAGCATTTT. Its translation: CASRIVERQPQHF.

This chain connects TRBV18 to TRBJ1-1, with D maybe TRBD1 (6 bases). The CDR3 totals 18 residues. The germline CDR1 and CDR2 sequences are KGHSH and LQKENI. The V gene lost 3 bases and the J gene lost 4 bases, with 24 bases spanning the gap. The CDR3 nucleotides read TGTGCCAGCTCACCGGAGCCGGGTCTTCGGGGGGCCGGCACTGAAGCTTTCTTT. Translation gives CASSPEPGLRGAGTEAFF.